This T cell receptor (beta chain) is drawn from a study of cytomegalovirus exposure and HLA in healthy donors. Whole-study findings and limits: In a later analysis, the majority of CMV-associated beta chains seemingly showed HLA restriction.

The length of the CDR3 is 15 residues. J was trimmed by 1 base and V by 4 bases; bases with no gene match: 5. Germline lookup yields CDR1 MNHNS and CDR2 SASEGT. For this clone: What it binds is unknown.

The PCR ran on 60 Vbeta and 13 Jbeta primers. Produced via immunoSEQ multiplex PCR; TCRdb's table is partial and in-frame only. The sample table includes roughly 110,000 clones. Source material: PBMCs. The V call is TRBV6-1, the J call TRBJ1-1; 8 nucleotides match TRBD1. The sequence was collected from a man aged 25 to 40 in good health and CMV-seronegative. CDR3 nucleotide sequence: TGTGCCAGCAGTGCATTTACAGGGGGGAACACTGAAGCTTTCTTT. Translated, it gives CASSAFTGGNTEAFF.